Only a few counts were recorded for the clone carrying this T cell receptor (beta chain). Its antigen is unidentified. This sample stems from a study of response to subunit inactivated influenza vaccine. Study results and limitations: The authors proposed limited new T cell recruitment per seasonal influenza vaccination.

TCRdb reprocessed the RT-PCR reads via MiXCR and lists one record per CDR3 protein. Counted here are 700,000 to 800,000 distinct CDR3 sequences, about 18% occurring once; the ten biggest clones make up about a tenth. Trimming stripped 4 bases from V and 2 bases from J, with 15 bases between. The CDR3 contains 15 residues. CDR1 and CDR2 from the germline V gene are SGHRS and YFSETQ. The gene calls are TRBV5-1 and TRBJ2-5; D possibly corresponds to TRBD2 (5 bases). This specimen was PBMCs from blood, taken around 5 days after vaccination. This receptor was taken from a man aged 45-60 years who received an inactivated influenza vaccine. The CDR3 bases are TGCGCCAGCAGCGGCTCCGGGGAAAGGCAAGAGACCCAGTACTTC. Translation gives CASSGSGERQETQYF.